The sequence of this T cell receptor beta chain was determined in a study of control samples from healthy donors and cancer patients. This CDR3 contains 15 residues. Here immunoSEQ multiplex PCR was the method, and the copy in TCRdb shows in-frame clones only, minus some. The sample records 150,000 to 200,000 clones, 90% being singletons. This rearrangement joins TRBV21-1 to TRBJ1-5; no check of the table's D call, TRBD1, against the DNA was made. TRBV21-1 has pseudogene status. The specimen sequenced was blood. This sequence was found in a woman in her 50s in good health. The CDR3 sequence is CASSNSRAHYQPQHF. The DNA of the CDR3 is TGTGCCAGCAGCAACAGCAGGGCTCACTATCAGCCCCAGCATTTT.